This TCR beta chain was documented in a study of shared clonotypes between healthy human individuals. Findings of the study overall: Clonotypes shared by all four sorted-subset donors had higher generation probabilities than non-shared clonotypes. Among several donors, about 4.6% of naive CD4 clonotypes were found in common. Exclusively blood specimens were collected; tissue repertoires likely differ.

Turning to this clone: No antigen is known for it.

The CDR3 loop spans 15 amino acids. The germline CDR1 and CDR2 sequences are MDHEN and SYDVKM. Trimming shortened V by 7 bases and J by 8 bases, and 20 bases separated the two germline ends. Here immunoSEQ multiplex PCR was the method, and the copy in TCRdb shows in-frame clones only, minus some. The data hold around 2.5 million clones, with more than 85% observed a single time. The receptor's source is a man younger than 30 in good health. Some clones in this sample may be carry-over from other donors' samples. The chain couples TRBV28 to TRBJ1-4; D is unresolved. Specimen: naive CD4+ T cells from PBMCs. Subset of the sample: CD45RA+ positively selected. The CDR3 bases are TGTGCCAGCACCGACCACGGACGGGCGGGGGAAAAACTGTTTTTT. Its translation: CASTDHGRAGEKLFF.